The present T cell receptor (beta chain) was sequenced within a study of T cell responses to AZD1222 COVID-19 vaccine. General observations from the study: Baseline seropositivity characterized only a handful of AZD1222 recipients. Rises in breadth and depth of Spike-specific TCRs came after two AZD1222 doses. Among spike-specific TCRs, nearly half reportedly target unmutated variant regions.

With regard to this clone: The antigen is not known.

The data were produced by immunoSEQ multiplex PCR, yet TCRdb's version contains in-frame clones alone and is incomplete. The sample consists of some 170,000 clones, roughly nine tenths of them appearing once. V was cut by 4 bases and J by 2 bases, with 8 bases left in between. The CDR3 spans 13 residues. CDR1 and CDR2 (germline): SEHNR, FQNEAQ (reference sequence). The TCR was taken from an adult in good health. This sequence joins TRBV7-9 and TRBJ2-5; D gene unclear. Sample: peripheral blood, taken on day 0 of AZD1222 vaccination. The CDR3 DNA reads TGTGCCAGCAGCTCAGACAATCAAGAGACCCAGTACTTC. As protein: CASSSDNQETQYF.